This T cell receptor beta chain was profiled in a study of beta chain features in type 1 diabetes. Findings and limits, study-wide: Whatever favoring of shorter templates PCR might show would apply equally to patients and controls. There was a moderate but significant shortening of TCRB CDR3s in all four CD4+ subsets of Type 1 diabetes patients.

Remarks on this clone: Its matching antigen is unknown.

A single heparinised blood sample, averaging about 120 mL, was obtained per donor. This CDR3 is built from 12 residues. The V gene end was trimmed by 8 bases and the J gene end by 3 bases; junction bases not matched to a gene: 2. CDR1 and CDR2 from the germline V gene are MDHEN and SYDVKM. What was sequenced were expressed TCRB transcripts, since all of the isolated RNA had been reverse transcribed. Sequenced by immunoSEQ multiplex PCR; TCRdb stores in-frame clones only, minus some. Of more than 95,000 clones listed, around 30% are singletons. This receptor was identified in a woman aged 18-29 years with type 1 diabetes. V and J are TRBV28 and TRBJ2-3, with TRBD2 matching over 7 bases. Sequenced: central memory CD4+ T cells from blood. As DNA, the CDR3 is TGTGCCAGCGGGAGGGAAACAGATACGCAGTATTTT. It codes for CASGRETDTQYF.